What follows are 8 T cell receptor beta chains derived from one specimen sequenced in a study of T cell changes during pregnancy in multiple sclerosis. Assay used: immunoSEQ multiplex PCR; TCRdb lists only in-frame clones, some missing. Here the sample spans approximately 68,000 clones, 91% being singletons. The material sequenced was peripheral blood, taken in the second trimester of pregnancy. These receptor sequences come from a female donor with multiple sclerosis, enrolled in a pregnancy study.

The chain links TRBV2 to TRBJ2-5; possibly TRBD1 for D (6 bases). The V and J ends lost 5 bases and 4 bases respectively, with 11 bases between them. The CDR3 runs to 13 residues. The germline CDR1 and CDR2 sequences are SNHLY and FYNNEI. The CDR3 is CASSSSRGETQYF. The CDR3 bases are TGTGCCAGCAGTAGCTCCAGGGGAGAGACCCAGTACTTC. The full variable domain, completed using reference TRBV2 and TRBJ2-5, is EPEVTQTPSHQVTQMGQEVILRCVPISNHLYFYWYRQILGQKVEFLVSFYNNEISEKSEIFDDQFSVERPDGSNFTLKIRSTKLEDSAMYFCASSSSRGETQYFGPGTRLLVL.

This clone was counted once. J is TRBJ1-1 and V is TRBV19; 10 bases agree with TRBD1. The CDR3 contains 15 residues. V dropped 3 bases and J dropped 3; count of bases not matched to a gene: 4. Germline V gene lookup returns CDR1 LNHDA and CDR2 SQIVND (reference sequence). The CDR3 region is CASSIRTGGDTEAFF. CDR3 DNA sequence: TGTGCCAGTAGTATCCGGACAGGGGGAGACACTGAAGCTTTCTTT.

CDR3 DNA sequence: TGTGCCAGCAGCCCCGGGACAGGCGGGAACACTGAAGCTTTCTTT. It yields the protein CASSPGTGGNTEAFF. This rearrangement joins TRBV7-6 to TRBJ1-1, with 8 nucleotides matching TRBD1. The trim removed 5 bases at V and 1 base at J, leaving 6 bases unmatched. Germline-derived CDR1 and CDR2 are SGHVS and FNYEAQ. The CDR3 spans 15 residues.

This sequence joins TRBV7-2 and TRBJ1-3, with a weak D call TRBD1 (5 bases). V lost 0 bases and J 2 bases, leaving 8 bases between the germline ends. Per the germline V gene, CDR1 is SGHTA and CDR2 is FQGNSA. CDR3 length: 15 amino acids. CDR3 in amino acids: CASSLAQGTGNTIYF. The DNA of the CDR3 is TGTGCCAGCAGCTTAGCTCAGGGAACTGGAAACACCATATATTTT. Based on the CDR3 plus reference TRBV7-2 and TRBJ1-3, the full variable domain is GAGVSQSPSNKVTEKGKDVELRCDPISGHTALYWYRQSLGQGLEFLIYFQGNSAPDKSGLPSDRFSAERTGGSVSTLTIQRTQQEDSAVYLCASSLAQGTGNTIYFGEGSWLTVV.

CDR3 in DNA: TGTGCCATCAGTCCGGGACAGGGGGCTGGCTACACCTTC. Translation: CAISPGQGAGYTF. The V call is TRBV10-3, the J call TRBJ1-2; 12 positions match TRBD1. The germline V gene has CDR1 ENHRY and CDR2 SYGVKD. V shed 5 bases, J shed 7 bases, and the junction held 2 bases outside the gene matches. This CDR3 region has 13 residues.

The V gene is TRBV9, the J gene TRBJ2-5, with 9 bases aligning to TRBD2. CDR1 is SGDLS, CDR2 YYNGEE, per germline. V lost 0 bases and J lost 2; bases outside the gene matches: 5. The CDR3 covers 16 residues. CDR3 sequence (DNA): TGTGCCAGCAGCGTAGACGCGGGGGGGATTCAAGAGACCCAGTACTTC. Protein product: CASSVDAGGIQETQYF.

The V call is TRBV7-8, the J call TRBJ1-2; 9 nucleotides match TRBD1. The CDR3 totals 18 residues. After removal of 6 bases from V and 7 bases from J, the junction contained 21 bases not matched to a gene. CDR1 and CDR2 from the germline V gene are SGHVS and FQNEAQ. CDR3 DNA sequence: TGTGCCAGCAGTTGGCGTCCGGGACAGGGTTGGAAGGGTGGTGGCTACACCTTC. Amino acid sequence: CASSWRPGQGWKGGGYTF.

With respect to this clone: A junction boundary mismatches the germline segment, possibly from a read error. Other DNA sequences in the same sample also yield this CDR3. The chain is built from TRBV4-2 and TRBJ1-1; the match to TRBD1 covers 10 bases. The CDR3 covers 14 residues. Germline values: CDR1 LGHNA, CDR2 YNFKEQ. Written as DNA, the CDR3 is TGTGCCAGCAGCCCGACAGGGGGCAACACTGAAGCTTTCTTC. This translates into CASSPTGGNTEAFF.